Sequencing of this TCR beta chain was carried out in a study of blood T cell repertoires in COVID-19. Study-level information: PBMCs, B-cell-depleted T cells, or T cells were the source of the cDNA or gDNA that made up the material.

Germline V CDR1 and CDR2: SGHDT, YYEEEE. The CDR3 sequence is 15 residues long. J lost 7 bases, V lost 2 bases, and 10 bases had no gene match. In the study's own analysis: By means of reference gene primer amplification, nucleated cell counts were estimated. Assay used: immunoSEQ multiplex PCR; TCRdb lists only in-frame clones, some missing. From that table come the V and J calls and clone size; the DNA was used to work out D and trimming. Of 80,000 to 100,000 clones listed, roughly 80% are singletons. This chain connects TRBV5-6 to TRBJ2-7, with 9 bases fitting TRBD1. The sample consisted of peripheral blood. The receptor was isolated from a human donor in a cohort sampled during active COVID-19. The CDR3 protein is CASSFGDRAAWEQYF. CDR3 coding DNA: TGTGCCAGCAGCTTTGGGGACAGGGCGGCATGGGAGCAGTACTTC.